This entry features one T cell receptor beta chain sequence. Measured with immunoSEQ multiplex PCR; TCRdb has only the in-frame clones, and not every one. The table includes almost 55,000 clones, over 75% detected once. The data derive from a study of blood T cell repertoires in COVID-19. Study summary: PBMCs, B-cell-depleted T cells, or T cells provided the cDNA or gDNA that made up the material.

The CDR3 runs to 13 residues. Trimming left V 4 bases short and J 0 bases short, with 6 bases between. Germline CDR1 reads SQVTM; CDR2 reads ANQGSEA. The material sequenced was peripheral blood. This TCR was recovered from a man aged 50-59 years with active COVID-19. The chain uses TRBV29-1 and TRBJ2-2; D is unresolved. Written as DNA, the CDR3 is TGCAGCGTTGTAGTCCCGAACACCGGGGAGCTGTTTTTT. Translated: CSVVVPNTGELFF.